The clone carrying this T cell receptor (beta chain) is judged medium-sized (0.01 to 0.1%). Its antigen remains unknown. Generated by immunoSEQ multiplex PCR, the TCRdb table keeps only in-frame clones and is missing some. The table records 85,000 to 90,000 clones, about 85% of them present only once. The sample originates from a study of OX40 agonist ivuxolimab in advanced cancers. Study details: Hepatocellular carcinoma, melanoma, renal cell or head and neck cancer affected the dose-escalation patients.

Unmatched junction bases numbered 4, after V lost 5 bases and J lost 4 bases. Germline loops: CDR1 LNHDA, CDR2 SQIVND (reference sequence). The CDR3 is 13 residues long. Broader study findings: Low levels of normalized T-cell clonal expansion also appeared in some nonresponders. Expanded clones were, on average, more numerous among CD8+ T cells than CD4+.

Sequences were derived from CD4+ or CD8+ T cells sorted from blood, sampled in a trial of the OX40 agonist ivuxolimab. The chain employs TRBV19 and TRBJ2-7; 8 positions agree with TRBD1. The source is an adult with an advanced solid tumor such as melanoma, head and neck, liver or kidney cancer. The CDR3 DNA follows: TGTGCCAGTAGTTCCCAGGGGGCTTACGAGCAGTACTTC. Its translation: CASSSQGAYEQYF.